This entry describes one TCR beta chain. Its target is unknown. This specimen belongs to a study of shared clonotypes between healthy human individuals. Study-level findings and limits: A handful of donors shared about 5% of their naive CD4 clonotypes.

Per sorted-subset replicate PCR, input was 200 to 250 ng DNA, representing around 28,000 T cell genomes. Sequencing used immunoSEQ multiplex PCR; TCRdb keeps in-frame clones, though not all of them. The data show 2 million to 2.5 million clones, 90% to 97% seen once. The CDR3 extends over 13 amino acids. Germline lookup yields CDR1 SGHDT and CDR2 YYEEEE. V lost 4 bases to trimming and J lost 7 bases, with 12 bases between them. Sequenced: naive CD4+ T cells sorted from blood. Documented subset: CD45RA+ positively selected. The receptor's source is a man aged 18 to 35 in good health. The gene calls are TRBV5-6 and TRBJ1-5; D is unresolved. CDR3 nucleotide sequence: TGTGCCAGCAGCGGGTTAAGTGGGCAGCCCCAGCATTTT. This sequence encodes CASSGLSGQPQHF.